This T cell receptor beta chain was retrieved from a study of T cell repertoires in cytomegalovirus infection. Study information: Signatures in public TCR beta sequences pointed to both CMV infection and matching HLA type. Study-wide points: Across the ex vivo response, the dominant clonotypes were HLA-C-restricted CMV-specific TCR beta clonotypes. CMV carriers having the relevant HLA were flagged by cumulative public TCR beta family frequency.

About this clonotype itself: Its cognate antigen is unknown.

TCRdb ran MiXCR on the reads and lists one entry per CDR3 protein. The profile shows some 250,000 distinct CDR3 sequences, approximately 9.1% of them singletons. CDR1 and CDR2 from the germline V gene are DFQATT and SNEGSKA (reference sequence). The ends lost 6 bases at V and 5 bases at J; junction bases unmatched: 11. This CDR3 is built from 15 residues. This clonotype was obtained from a human donor in good health (CMV status not recorded). Some clones in this sample may be carry-over from other donors' samples. This chain joins TRBV20-1 and TRBJ2-1; 9 bases are shared with TRBD2. Specimen: PBMCs. CDR3 loop: CSAPSAAGGDNEQFF. The CDR3 nucleotides are TGCAGTGCCCCCTCGGCTGCGGGAGGGGACAATGAGCAGTTCTTC.